The clone carrying this T cell receptor beta chain was observed at least ten times. The J segment lost 5 bases and the V segment lost 3 bases, leaving 6 bases of the junction unmatched. The CDR3 covers 14 residues. Germline values: CDR1 DFQATT, CDR2 SNEGSKA (reference sequence). TCRdb's table, derived via immunoSEQ multiplex PCR, lists solely in-frame clones and lacks some. The top ten clones hold approximately 6% of a sample with 150,000 or so clones, around 80% of them seen once. The data were obtained in a study of blood T cell repertoires in COVID-19. The sample comprised PBMCs or T cells enriched from blood (not recorded which). The receptor's source is a woman aged 45-59 years who had recovered from COVID-19. This chain joins TRBV20-1 and TRBJ1-1; 10 bases line up with TRBD1. The CDR3 sequence: CSASDRGRGTEAFF. CDR3 sequence (DNA): TGCAGTGCTAGTGACAGGGGGCGCGGTACTGAAGCTTTCTTT.